Following are 3 T cell receptor beta chains from one sample sequenced in a study of blood T cell repertoires in COVID-19. Using immunoSEQ multiplex PCR, the repertoire was profiled, and TCRdb retains in-frame clones only, with some absent. Of about 100,000 clones in the sample, approximately 84% were seen once. Sequencing was performed on peripheral blood. These receptors came from a man under 40 in a cohort sampled during active COVID-19.

The rearrangement links TRBV5-6 to TRBJ1-1, with no clear D. Trimming stripped 1 base from V and 6 bases from J, with 10 bases between. Per germline, CDR1 SGHDT and CDR2 YYEEEE. The CDR3 runs to 13 residues. This CDR3 reads CASSLTSLPEAFF. CDR3 DNA: TGTGCCAGCAGCTTGACATCCCTGCCTGAAGCTTTCTTT.

V gene TRBV6-5 combines with J gene TRBJ1-1, with 8 bases lining up with TRBD1. The germline V gene has CDR1 MNHEY and CDR2 SVGAGI. The CDR3 has 13 residues. Trimming took 7 bases from V and 5 from J; bases not matched to a gene: 6. DNA of the CDR3: TGTGCCAGCATGACAGGGACAGGAACTGAAGCTTTCTTT. This gives the protein CASMTGTGTEAFF.

Concerning this clone itself: Compared with germline, one end of the junction differs, possibly owing to a read error. The chain recombines TRBV5-3 with TRBJ1-6; 7 bases are a match to TRBD1. TRBV5-3 is marked as an open reading frame, function uncertain. The CDR3 extends over 19 amino acids. The CDR3 loop is CARSSDAGTDQIYNSSLHF. In DNA form, the CDR3 reads TGTGCCAGAAGCTCGGACGCCGGGACAGATCAAATATATAATTCATCCCTCCACTTT.